The present entry profiles one T cell receptor (beta chain) with its context. A junction end diverges from the germline sequence, so it may reflect a read error. This sample stems from a study of response to subunit inactivated influenza vaccine. Each CDR3 protein gets one entry after TCRdb re-called the RT-PCR reads with MiXCR. The profile shows hundreds of thousands of distinct CDR3 sequences, over 11% of them singletons. The CDR3 extends over 16 amino acids. From germline, CDR1 is MDHEN and CDR2 SYDVKM. The rearrangement links TRBV28 to TRBJ1-3; maybe TRBD1 (5 bases). The sequencing used PBMCs from blood, collected 14 to 15 days before vaccination. The TCR was taken from a middle-aged man who received an inactivated influenza vaccine. The CDR3 sequence is CAISSRWGISGNTIYF. In DNA, the CDR3 is TGTGCCATCAGTTCCCGGTGGGGGATCTCTGGAAACACCATATATTTT. The full variable domain, completed using reference TRBV28 and TRBJ1-3, is DVKVTQSSRYLVKRTGEKVFLECVQDMDHENMFWYRQDPGLGLRLIYFSYDVKMKEKGDIPEGYSVSREKKERFSLILESASTNQTSMYLCAISSRWGISGNTIYFGEGSWLTVV.